These 29 T cell receptor beta chains share one sample of origin, sequenced in a study of OX40 agonist ivuxolimab in advanced cancers. Clones were read by immunoSEQ multiplex PCR, and TCRdb kept only the in-frame ones, dropping some. The sample shows about 50,000 clones, 70% to 80% of them seen only once. Sequencing was performed on CD4+ or CD8+ T cells sorted from blood, taken in a trial of the OX40 agonist ivuxolimab. These TCRs come from an adult with an advanced solid tumor such as melanoma, head and neck, liver or kidney cancer.

This chain joins TRBV18 and TRBJ2-1, with D perhaps assigned TRBD1 or TRBD2 (6 bases each). The CDR3 is made up of 18 amino acids. V was cut by 8 bases and J by 7 bases, with 30 bases left in between. CDR1 KGHSH and CDR2 LQKENI come from the germline V gene. Here the CDR3 reads CASLHQGRSTQGGNEQFF. In DNA, the CDR3 is TGTGCCAGCCTTCACCAGGGGAGGAGTACACAAGGGGGGAATGAGCAGTTCTTC.

The chain recombines TRBV7-2 with TRBJ2-5; 7 nucleotides align to TRBD2. V lost 5 bases, J lost 5 bases, and 8 bases stayed unmatched. The CDR3 is made up of 14 amino acids. Germline CDR1 and CDR2: SGHTA and FQGNSA. The CDR3 coding sequence is TGTGCCAGCAGCCCAGGACTAGTTTTGGAGACCCAGTACTTC. Protein: CASSPGLVLETQYF.

Written as DNA, the CDR3 is TGTGCCAGCGGACTAGCGGGGGGGCCTGGGGCCAACGTCCTGACTTTC. It specifies CASGLAGGPGANVLTF. V is TRBV2 and J is TRBJ2-6, with TRBD2 matching 15 bases. V was clipped by 8 bases and J by 2 bases; unmatched bases: 1. The CDR3 spans 16 residues. CDR1 is SNHLY and CDR2 is FYNNEI in the germline V gene.

This sequence joins TRBV2 and TRBJ2-7; D is unclear. CDR3 size: 12 residues. Trimming shortened V by 8 bases and J by 3 bases, and 11 bases separated the two germline ends. Germline values: CDR1 SNHLY, CDR2 FYNNEI. The CDR3 DNA follows: TGTGCCAGCGTGGGGATGGACTACGAGCAGTACTTC. Translation: CASVGMDYEQYF.

V usage is TRBV7-9 and J usage is TRBJ2-7; D call uncertain. V dropped 4 bases and J dropped 4 bases, with 14 bases sitting between them. CDR1 and CDR2 from the germline V gene are SEHNR and FQNEAQ (reference sequence). This CDR3 is 14 amino acids long. CDR3 coding DNA: TGTGCCAGCAGCTGGGTAGGTAGGAGTTACGAGCAGTACTTC. Protein product: CASSWVGRSYEQYF.

The chain couples TRBV6-5 to TRBJ1-6; no clear D. Germline assignment: CDR1 MNHEY and CDR2 SVGAGI. Trimming pared 4 bases from V and 4 bases from J, leaving 14 bases between. The CDR3 is made up of 16 amino acids. CDR3 sequence: CASSLSGGLYNSPLHF. The CDR3, as DNA: TGTGCCAGCAGTTTGTCAGGCGGGCTATATAATTCACCCCTCCACTTT.

The chain combines TRBV6-5 with TRBJ2-7; D gene unclear. This CDR3 has 15 residues. Trimming cost V 0 bases and J 0 bases, with 9 bases left between them. CDR1 and CDR2 (germline): MNHEY, SVGAGI. The CDR3, as DNA: TGTGCCAGCAGTTACTCGATTGCGAGCTCCTACGAGCAGTACTTC. Its protein product is CASSYSIASSYEQYF.

The chain uses TRBV4-1 and TRBJ2-7; 7 bases match TRBD2. The V segment lost 1 base and the J segment 2 bases; nucleotides outside the gene matches: 8. Germline-derived CDR1 and CDR2 are MGHRA and YSYEKL. This CDR3 contains 16 residues. CDR3 region: CASSQVAGDTTYEQYF. In DNA form, the CDR3 reads TGCGCCAGCAGCCAAGTAGCGGGTGATACCACCTACGAGCAGTACTTC.

The CDR3 nucleotides read TGTGCCAGCAGATGGGCGGTCGACCAGCCCCAGCATTTT. This gives the protein CASRWAVDQPQHF. The gene calls are TRBV5-5 and TRBJ1-5, with unresolved D. The V gene lost 5 bases and the J gene lost 7 bases, with 13 bases spanning the gap. The CDR3 runs 13 residues. CDR1 and CDR2 (germline): SGHKS, YYEKEE (reference sequence).

This clone has just one count. CDR3 protein: CASSLAGTEETQYF. Here the CDR3 DNA reads TGCGCCAGCAGCTTGGCCGGGACAGAAGAGACCCAGTACTTC. The chain recombines TRBV5-1 with TRBJ2-5; 7 nucleotides match TRBD1. The J segment lost 3 bases and the V segment lost 0 bases, leaving 2 bases of the junction unmatched. The CDR3 totals 14 residues. Per the germline V gene, CDR1 is SGHRS and CDR2 is YFSETQ.

The chain employs TRBV12-5 and TRBJ1-4, with D perhaps TRBD1 (6 bases). There are 15 residues in the CDR3. V was pared by 7 bases and J by 7 bases, with 19 bases between. The germline gives CDR1 LGHNT, CDR2 FRNRAP. The CDR3 reads CASVLPGDSSEKLFF. Here the CDR3 DNA reads TGTGCTAGTGTCCTTCCAGGGGACTCAAGTGAAAAACTGTTTTTT.

This clone showed up just a few times. J is TRBJ2-2 and V is TRBV18, with unresolved D. V gave up 5 bases and J gave up 6 bases, with 10 bases separating them. Germline loops: CDR1 KGHSH, CDR2 LQKENI. The CDR3 runs to 13 residues. The CDR3 coding sequence is TGTGCCAGCTCAATCGGAGCGCCCGGGGAGCTGTTTTTT. Its translation is CASSIGAPGELFF.

This chain links TRBV5-1 with TRBJ2-3; D is undetermined. Between the trimmed V and J ends, which lost 7 bases and 4 bases, there was a span of 22 bases. The CDR3 covers 16 residues. Germline V CDR1 and CDR2: SGHRS, YFSETQ. CDR3 sequence (DNA): TGCGCCAGCGAGCCCCCTATGGCCCCGTACGCAGATACGCAGTATTTT. Translation: CASEPPMAPYADTQYF.

This chain joins TRBV28 and TRBJ1-2; D perhaps matches TRBD1 (6 bases). The CDR3 contains 15 residues. From germline, CDR1 is MDHEN and CDR2 SYDVKM. The V end lost 4 bases, the J end lost 7 bases, and 19 bases lay between the germline ends. The CDR3 bases are TGTGCCAGCAGTTACCCCACCTGGCAGGGGCTTGGCTACACCTTC. Its translation is CASSYPTWQGLGYTF.

The V call is TRBV5-1, the J call TRBJ1-1, with 7 nucleotides matching TRBD1. The V gene's germline CDR1 is SGHRS and CDR2 YFSETQ. The trim removed 6 bases at V and 1 base at J, leaving 6 bases unmatched. The CDR3 runs to 14 residues. CDR3 in DNA: TGCGCCAGCAAAGGACAGGCCACGAACACTGAAGCTTTCTTT. It yields the protein CASKGQATNTEAFF.

The V call is TRBV6-4, the J call TRBJ1-1; no clear D. This CDR3 is 14 amino acids long. Germline-derived CDR1 and CDR2 are MRHNA and SNTAGT. V was shortened by 6 bases and J by 1 base, with 12 bases between the two germline ends. For the CDR3, the DNA is TGTGCCAGCAGAGACCCGACAAGGAACACTGAAGCTTTCTTT. Translation: CASRDPTRNTEAFF.

This clone was picked up one time. The chain combines TRBV7-9 with TRBJ1-2; D is possibly TRBD1 (5 bases). Germline CDR1 is SEHNR and CDR2 is FQNEAQ (reference sequence). This CDR3 contains 13 residues. V was pared by 1 base and J by 9 bases, with 12 bases between. The CDR3 region is CASSLGQGWSYTF. The DNA for the CDR3 is TGTGCCAGCAGCTTAGGCCAGGGATGGAGCTACACCTTC.

V is TRBV19 and J is TRBJ2-7; 8 bases fit TRBD2. The CDR3 loop spans 15 amino acids. J was trimmed by 0 bases and V by 4 bases; bases with no gene match: 5. Germline loops: CDR1 LNHDA, CDR2 SQIVND (reference sequence). CDR3 sequence: CASSTRLALSYEQYF. The CDR3, as DNA: TGTGCCAGTAGTACTCGACTAGCGCTCTCCTACGAGCAGTACTTC.

To note about this clone: The sample carries other DNA sequences with the same CDR3. The chain couples TRBV5-6 to TRBJ2-6; D unclear. The CDR3 covers 18 residues. The V end lost 6 bases, the J end lost 0 bases, and 19 bases lay between the germline ends. Germline V gene data show CDR1 as SGHDT and CDR2 as YYEEEE. Here the CDR3 reads CASTEIGQSSSGANVLTF. CDR3 sequence (DNA): TGTGCCAGCACCGAAATCGGGCAGTCGAGCTCTGGGGCCAACGTCCTGACTTTC.

The chain employs TRBV7-6 and TRBJ2-2; 9 bases line up with TRBD2. V was pared by 6 bases and J by 7 bases, with 6 bases of the junction left unmatched. The CDR3 runs to 14 residues. CDR1 and CDR2 from the germline V gene are SGHVS and FNYEAQ. The CDR3 bases are TGTGCCAGCAGAAGTAGCGGGGGAAACGGGGAGCTGTTTTTT. Its protein product is CASRSSGGNGELFF.

The rearrangement uses TRBV7-9 and TRBJ1-4; D remains ambiguous. Germline V gives CDR1 SEHNR, CDR2 FQNEAQ (reference sequence). Trimming stripped 5 bases from V and 0 bases from J, with 19 bases between. The CDR3 covers 18 residues. The CDR3 DNA follows: TGTGCCAGCAGCCTATCAGAAGCTCTGCTTGCAACTAATGAAAAACTGTTTTTT. Its translation: CASSLSEALLATNEKLFF.

The chain is built from TRBV11-2 and TRBJ1-2; D unresolved. The germline V gene has CDR1 SGHAT and CDR2 FQNNGV. This CDR3 comprises 14 residues. Trimming removed 5 bases from V and 4 bases from J, with 14 bases in between. The CDR3 region has the DNA TGTGCCAGCAGCATTAGTACGGGATTCTATGGCTACACCTTC. Its protein is CASSISTGFYGYTF.

This clone was detected only once. The rearrangement joins TRBV5-4 to TRBJ2-2, with D possibly being TRBD1 or TRBD2 (6 bases each). The CDR3 totals 16 residues. Germline V gene sequence: CDR1 SGHNT, CDR2 YYREEE (reference sequence). V lost 3 bases, J lost 0 bases, and 12 bases lay in between. The CDR3 DNA is TGTGCCAGCAGCTCGTGGGGGGCCTCGAACACCGGGGAGCTGTTTTTT. Residues: CASSSWGASNTGELFF.

The chain has TRBV9 and TRBJ2-7; possible D gene TRBD2, 7 bases. The germline V gene encodes CDR1 SGDLS and CDR2 YYNGEE. The CDR3 is 16 amino acids. With 0 bases removed from V and 1 base from J, the gap between germline ends came to 14 bases. CDR3 sequence: CASSVGEGGLSYEQYF. As DNA, the CDR3 is TGTGCCAGCAGCGTAGGTGAGGGGGGGCTTTCCTACGAGCAGTACTTC. The variable domain in full, with the rest retrieved from reference TRBV9 and TRBJ2-7, is DSGVTQTPKHLITATGQRVTLRCSPRSGDLSVYWYQQSLDQGLQFLIQYYNGEERAKGNILERFSAQQFPDLHSELNLSSLELGDSALYFCASSVGEGGLSYEQYFGPGTRLTVT.

CDR3 coding DNA: TGTGCCAGCAGCCTTCGGACGATTTCACCCCTCCACTTT. It codes for CASSLRTISPLHF. The rearrangement joins TRBV7-9 to TRBJ1-6; no clear D. This CDR3 contains 13 residues. The V end was cut by 5 bases, the J end by 9 bases, with 11 bases between. Per the germline V gene, CDR1 is SEHNR and CDR2 is FQNEAQ (reference sequence).

V usage is TRBV5-5 and J usage is TRBJ2-7; D is perhaps TRBD1 (6 bases). V shed 3 bases and J shed 5 bases, with 15 bases lying between them. The CDR3 is 14 residues long. Germline CDR1 and CDR2: SGHKS and YYEKEE (reference sequence). CDR3 nucleotide sequence: TGTGCCAGCAGCTCTCTGGACAGACTCCACGAGCAGTACTTC. Translated, it gives CASSSLDRLHEQYF.

Points on this clone: Other nucleotide sequences in the sample specify the same CDR3. The chain is built from TRBV28 and TRBJ2-2; a possible D gene is TRBD2 (5 bases). Germline CDR1 MDHEN, CDR2 SYDVKM. Trimming pared 3 bases from V and 0 bases from J, leaving 8 bases between. This CDR3 is 15 amino acids long. CDR3 DNA: TGTGCCAGCAGTTTGCCGGGGACGAACACCGGGGAGCTGTTTTTT. Translating gives CASSLPGTNTGELFF. Full variable domain (missing parts from reference TRBV28 and TRBJ2-2): DVKVTQSSRYLVKRTGEKVFLECVQDMDHENMFWYRQDPGLGLRLIYFSYDVKMKEKGDIPEGYSVSREKKERFSLILESASTNQTSMYLCASSLPGTNTGELFFGEGSRLTVL.

The gene calls are TRBV28 and TRBJ2-7, with 11 positions matching TRBD2. CDR3 length: 15 residues. Per germline, CDR1 MDHEN and CDR2 SYDVKM. The V gene end was trimmed by 6 bases and the J gene end by 0 bases; junction bases not matched to a gene: 4. The CDR3 nucleotides are TGTGCCAGCAGCCAAACTAGCGGGGGCTCCTACGAGCAGTACTTC. The encoded protein is CASSQTSGGSYEQYF.

The chain carries TRBV19 and TRBJ2-5, with D possibly being TRBD2 (6 bases). This CDR3 region has 14 residues. The ends were cut back, 6 bases at V and 1 base at J, with 12 bases in the middle. Per germline, CDR1 LNHDA and CDR2 SQIVND (reference sequence). The CDR3 nucleotides are TGTGCCAGTAGCGGGAGCCCCCTCCAAGAGACCCAGTACTTC. Amino acids: CASSGSPLQETQYF.